A selection of T cell receptor beta chains follows, all from one sample in a study of human T cells and chemical hapten exposure. TCRdb reprocessed the RACE reads with MiXCR, giving one entry per CDR3 protein. The repertoire includes about 96,000 distinct CDR3 sequences, 9.3% of them detected once, and about 2% sits in the top ten. This specimen consisted of whole blood, obtained in connection with sensitization to the hapten diphenylcyclopropenone (DPC). These receptors came from a middle-aged woman with alopecia areata. Some clones in this sample may be carry-over from other donors' samples. Both conserved end residues are part of each CDR3. The order of the fields is clone size, J gene, D gene, V gene, CDR3 DNA, CDR3 protein. The D gene is left open where the match is weak. Only part of the rows carry a size: once, few, many, or a class if the clone is expanded.

few	TRBJ1-2	.	TRBV20-1	TGCAGTGCTAGGGTGTACTATGGCTACACCTTC	CSARVYYGYTF
many	TRBJ1-5	.	TRBV7-2	TGTGCCAGCAGCTTAGAGGGGGTTCAGCCCCAGCATTTT	CASSLEGVQPQHF
few	TRBJ2-5	.	TRBV18	TGTGCTAGCCAAAGCGGGTACCAAGAGACCCAGTACTTC	CASQSGYQETQYF
few	TRBJ2-3	.	TRBV7-6	TGTGCCAGCAGCTTAGGTCGACTTAATACGCAGTATTTT	CASSLGRLNTQYF
.	TRBJ1-5	.	TRBV20-1	TGCAGTGCTAGCTCCGGGATAGGGAAAGAACAGCCCCAGCATTTT	CSASSGIGKEQPQHF
few	TRBJ2-3	TRBD2	TRBV20-1	TGCAGTGCACCTCCAACTAGCGGGACGCAGTATTTT	CSAPPTSGTQYF
many	TRBJ2-2	.	TRBV10-3	TGTGCCATCAGGGACCCGAACACCGGGGAGCTGTTTTTT	CAIRDPNTGELFF
.	TRBJ2-5	TRBD1	TRBV6-2/TRBV6-3	TGTGCCAGCAGCACGCCCGGACAGGGAAAGGGATTAGAGACCCAGTACTTC	CASSTPGQGKGLETQYF
.	TRBJ2-7	.	TRBV6-5	TGTGCCAGCAGTTACTTCCCCGGGTCGTCCTACGAGCAGTACTTC	CASSYFPGSSYEQYF
many	TRBJ2-1	TRBD1	TRBV27	TGTGCCAGCAGTTTCTTCAACACGGGACAGTACAATGAGCAGTTCTTC	CASSFFNTGQYNEQFF
many	TRBJ1-1	TRBD1	TRBV29-1	TGCAGCGTTGTATCGGGACAGGGTAACACTGAAGCTTTCTTT	CSVVSGQGNTEAFF
many	TRBJ2-2	TRBD1	TRBV7-3	TGTGCCAGCAGCTTAATGGGACAGGGGAACACCGGGGAGCTGTTTTTT	CASSLMGQGNTGELFF
few	TRBJ2-1	TRBD1	TRBV5-1	TGCGCCAGCAGCCCCACCCCAGGGGGAGCCCCGGCCAATGAGCAGTTCTTC	CASSPTPGGAPANEQFF
many	TRBJ2-6	.	TRBV6-2/TRBV6-3	TGTGCCAGCAGCCCCCAGGCTGGGGCCAACGTCCTGACTTTC	CASSPQAGANVLTF
few	TRBJ2-1	.	TRBV4-1	TGCGCCAGCAGCCAAGGAGGGGGACTGAGCCTAAACAATGAGCAGTTCTTC	CASSQGGGLSLNNEQFF
many	TRBJ2-5	TRBD2	TRBV2	TGTGCCAGCAAGGGACTAGCGATAGAAGAGACCCAGTACTTC	CASKGLAIEETQYF
few	TRBJ2-1	.	TRBV2	TGTGCCAGCAGGGCCGGGTCCTGGGTAAGTGAGCAGTTCTTC	CASRAGSWVSEQFF
many	TRBJ2-7	.	TRBV28	TGTGCCAGCAGAACACAGGACTACGAGCAGTACTTC	CASRTQDYEQYF
.	TRBJ2-7	.	TRBV28	TGTGCCAGCAGATCGTTAAATTACGAGCAGTACTTC	CASRSLNYEQYF
few	TRBJ2-6	.	TRBV18	TGTGCCAGCTCACCAGGGGATGGGGCCAACGTCCTGACTTTC	CASSPGDGANVLTF
many	TRBJ2-3	.	TRBV5-8	TGTGCCAGCAGCTTGGACGAGAGGAGCACAGATACGCAGTATTTT	CASSLDERSTDTQYF
few	TRBJ2-2	.	TRBV12-3/TRBV12-4	TGTGCCAGCAGTTTATTTAGCGCTACCGGGGAGCTGTTTTTT	CASSLFSATGELFF
few	TRBJ1-5	TRBD1	TRBV12-3/TRBV12-4	TGTGCCAGTATCCTCGGGACAGGGGGGGAGCCCCAGCATTTT	CASILGTGGEPQHF
.	TRBJ2-3	TRBD2	TRBV7-2	TGTGCCAGCAGCTCAAGGGGCGGGAGGGCCGGTTTTGCAGATACGCAGTATTTT	CASSSRGGRAGFADTQYF
few	TRBJ1-5	.	TRBV18	TGTGCCAGCTCACCGCACAGGGATCAGCCCCAGCATTTT	CASSPHRDQPQHF
many	TRBJ2-1	TRBD2	TRBV4-3	TGCGCCAGCAGCCAACCCGGACTAGCGGTTCCCCCGGTCTTC	CASSQPGLAVPPVF
.	TRBJ2-1	TRBD1	TRBV5-5	TGTGCCAGCAGCTGGAACAGGGGCCTGAGCTCCTACAATGAGCAGTTCTTC	CASSWNRGLSSYNEQFF
few	TRBJ2-4	TRBD1	TRBV5-4	TGTGCCAGCAGCTTGGCGGGACAGGGCAAAAACATTCAGTACTTC	CASSLAGQGKNIQYF